This TCR beta chain stems from a study of blood T cell repertoires in COVID-19. The CDR3 is made up of 14 amino acids. Germline CDR1 is SGHRS and CDR2 is YFSETQ. The V gene lost 3 bases and the J gene lost 8 bases, with 14 bases spanning the gap. Followed over time, Seattle patients had been enrolled while infection was active. Clones were read by immunoSEQ multiplex PCR, and TCRdb kept only the in-frame ones, dropping some. The repertoire holds some 140,000 clones, over 75% seen once, with 0.63% in the top ten. This clonotype was obtained from a man aged 60 to 75 with COVID-19, enrolled during active disease. The V and J genes are TRBV5-1 and TRBJ1-4; possible D gene TRBD1, 5 bases. The sequencing sample was made of peripheral blood. CDR3 sequence (DNA): TGCGCCAGCAGCTCGGAGGGGCCAGGAGAAAAACTGTTTTTT. This translates into CASSSEGPGEKLFF.